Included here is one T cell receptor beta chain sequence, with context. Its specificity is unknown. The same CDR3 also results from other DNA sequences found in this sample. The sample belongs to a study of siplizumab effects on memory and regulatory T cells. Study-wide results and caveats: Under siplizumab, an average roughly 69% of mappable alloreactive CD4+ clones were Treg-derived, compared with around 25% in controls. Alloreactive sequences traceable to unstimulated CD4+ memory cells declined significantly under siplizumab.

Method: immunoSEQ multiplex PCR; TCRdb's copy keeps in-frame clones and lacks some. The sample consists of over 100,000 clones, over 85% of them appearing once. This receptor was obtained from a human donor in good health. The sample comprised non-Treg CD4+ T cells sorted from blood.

DNA of the CDR3: TGTGCCAGCAGCTTTTACTACGAGCAGTACTTC. This gives the protein CASSFYYEQYF. The chain uses TRBV11-2 and TRBJ2-7; D uncertain. V lost 3 bases, J lost 3 bases, and 3 bases lay in between. Germline V CDR1 and CDR2: SGHAT, FQNNGV. This CDR3 is built from 11 residues.